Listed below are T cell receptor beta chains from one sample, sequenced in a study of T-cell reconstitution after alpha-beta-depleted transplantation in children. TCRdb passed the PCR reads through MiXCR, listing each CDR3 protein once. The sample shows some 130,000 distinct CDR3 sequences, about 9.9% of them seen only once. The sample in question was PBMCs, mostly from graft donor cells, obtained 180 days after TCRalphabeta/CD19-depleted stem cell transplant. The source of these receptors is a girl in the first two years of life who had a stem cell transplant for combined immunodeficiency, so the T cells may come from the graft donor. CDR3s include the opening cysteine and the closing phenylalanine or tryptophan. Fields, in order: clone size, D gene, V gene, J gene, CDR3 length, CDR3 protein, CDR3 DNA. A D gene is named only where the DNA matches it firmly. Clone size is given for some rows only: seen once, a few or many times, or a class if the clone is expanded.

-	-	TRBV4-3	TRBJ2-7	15	CASSPGGDPAYEQYF	TGCGCCAGCAGCCCCGGGGGTGACCCGGCCTACGAGCAGTACTTC
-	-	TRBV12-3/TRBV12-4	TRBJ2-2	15	CASSLGLIYTGELFF	TGTGCCAGCAGTTTAGGGCTGATATACACCGGGGAGCTGTTTTTT
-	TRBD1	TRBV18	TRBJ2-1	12	CASSETGRGQFF	TGTGCCAGCTCAGAGACAGGGAGAGGGCAGTTCTTC
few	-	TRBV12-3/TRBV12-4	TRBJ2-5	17	CASSFETQGRYQETQYF	TGTGCCAGCAGTTTTGAAACGCAGGGGCGATACCAAGAGACCCAGTACTTC
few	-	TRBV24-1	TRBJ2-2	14	CATSSDSNTGELFF	TGTGCCACGAGTAGCGACAGCAACACCGGGGAGCTGTTTTTT
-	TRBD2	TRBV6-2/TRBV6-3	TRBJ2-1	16	CASSKPLAGGTNEQFF	TGTGCCAGCAGTAAACCCCTAGCGGGGGGGACCAATGAGCAGTTCTTC
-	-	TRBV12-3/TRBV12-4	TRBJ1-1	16	CASSLIRGRVYTEAFF	TGTGCCAGCAGTTTAATTCGGGGCAGGGTGTACACTGAAGCTTTCTTT
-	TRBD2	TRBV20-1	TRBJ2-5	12	CSALTSRETQYF	TGCAGTGCTCTGACTAGCCGGGAGACCCAGTACTTC
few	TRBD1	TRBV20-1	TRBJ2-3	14	CSARTGATTDTQYF	TGCAGTGCTAGAACAGGGGCGACGACAGATACGCAGTATTTT
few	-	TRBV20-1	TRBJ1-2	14	CSARDRGNRAGYTF	TGCAGTGCTAGAGATAGGGGGAACAGGGCTGGCTACACCTTC
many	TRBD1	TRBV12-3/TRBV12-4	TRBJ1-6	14	CASRPDRVNSPLHF	TGTGCCAGCAGACCTGACAGGGTTAATTCACCCCTCCACTTT
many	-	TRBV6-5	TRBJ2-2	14	CASSSSLNTGELFF	TGTGCCAGCAGTTCCTCTTTGAACACCGGGGAGCTGTTTTTT
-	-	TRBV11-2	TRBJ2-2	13	CASSSHNTGELFF	TGTGCCAGCAGCTCCCATAACACCGGGGAGCTGTTTTTT
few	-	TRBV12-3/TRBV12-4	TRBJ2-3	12	CASREGPDTQYF	TGTGCCAGCAGGGAGGGACCAGATACGCAGTATTTT
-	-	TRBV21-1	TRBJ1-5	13	CASVVGTDQPQHF	TGTGCCAGCGTGGTCGGGACAGATCAGCCCCAGCATTTT
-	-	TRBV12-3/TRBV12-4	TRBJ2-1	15	CASSLWYGNSGEQFF	TGTGCCAGCAGTTTATGGTACGGGAACAGCGGTGAGCAGTTCTTC
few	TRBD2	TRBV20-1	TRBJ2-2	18	CSARDFRLAGSSGGELFF	TGCAGTGCTAGAGATTTCCGACTAGCGGGGTCCTCAGGGGGGGAGCTGTTTTTT
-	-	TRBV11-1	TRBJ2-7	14	CASSSLSSSYEQYF	TGTGCCAGCAGCTCACTCAGTAGTTCCTACGAGCAGTACTTC
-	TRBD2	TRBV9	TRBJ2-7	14	CASSGTSGSYEQYF	TGTGCCAGCAGCGGGACTAGCGGATCCTACGAGCAGTACTTC
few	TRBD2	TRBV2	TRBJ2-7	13	CASSGEGLNEQYF	TGTGCCAGCAGTGGGGAGGGGCTCAACGAGCAGTACTTC
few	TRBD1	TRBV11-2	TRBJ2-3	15	CASSLDRITGETQYF	TGTGCCAGCAGCTTAGATCGGATAACAGGGGAAACGCAGTATTTT
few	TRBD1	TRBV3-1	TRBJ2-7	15	CASSSGTGAVYEQYF	TGTGCCAGCAGCTCGGGGACAGGGGCCGTATACGAGCAGTACTTC
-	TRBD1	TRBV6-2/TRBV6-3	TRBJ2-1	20	CASSYSSGTGGGGRSSEQFF	TGTGCCAGCAGTTACTCGAGTGGGACAGGGGGCGGGGGTCGTAGTAGTGAGCAGTTCTTC
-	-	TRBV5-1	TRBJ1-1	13	CASSLADRSEAFF	TGCGCCAGCAGCTTGGCGGACAGATCTGAAGCTTTCTTT
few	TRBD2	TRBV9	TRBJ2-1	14	CASSVREVRFEQFF	TGTGCCAGCAGCGTACGGGAGGTGAGGTTTGAGCAGTTCTTC
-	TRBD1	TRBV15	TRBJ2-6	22	CATSRMRGTGVKRLPGANVLTF	TGTGCCACCAGCAGAATGCGTGGAACAGGGGTCAAGAGGCTGCCTGGGGCCAACGTCCTGACTTTC
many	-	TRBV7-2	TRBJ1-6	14	CASSQGSYNSPLHF	TGTGCCAGCAGCCAGGGGAGCTATAATTCACCCCTCCACTTT
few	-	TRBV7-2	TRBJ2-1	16	CASSFSIRSSYNEQFF	TGTGCCAGCAGCTTTTCGATCCGTAGCTCCTACAATGAGCAGTTCTTC
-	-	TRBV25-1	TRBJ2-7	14	CASSGSGTPKGQYF	TGTGCCAGCAGTGGTTCCGGGACACCCAAAGGGCAGTACTTC
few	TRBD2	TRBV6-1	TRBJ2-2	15	CASSSSGEITGELFF	TGTGCCAGTTCCTCTAGCGGGGAAATCACCGGGGAGCTGTTTTTT
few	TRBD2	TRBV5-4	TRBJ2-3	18	CASSSGLAGGWGTDTQYF	TGTGCCAGCAGCTCGGGACTAGCGGGAGGCTGGGGGACAGATACGCAGTATTTT
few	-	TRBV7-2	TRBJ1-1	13	CASSSDWGTEAFF	TGTGCCAGCTCCAGCGACTGGGGCACTGAAGCTTTCTTT
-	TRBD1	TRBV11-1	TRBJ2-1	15	CASSQRGQTYNEQFF	TGTGCCAGCAGCCAACGGGGACAGACCTACAATGAGCAGTTCTTC
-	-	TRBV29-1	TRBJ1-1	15	CSADGGVGGNTEAFF	TGCAGCGCTGATGGCGGGGTAGGGGGGAACACTGAAGCTTTCTTT
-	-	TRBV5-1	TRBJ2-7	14	CASSGGPRSYEQYF	TGCGCCAGCAGCGGGGGACCGAGGTCCTACGAGCAGTACTTC